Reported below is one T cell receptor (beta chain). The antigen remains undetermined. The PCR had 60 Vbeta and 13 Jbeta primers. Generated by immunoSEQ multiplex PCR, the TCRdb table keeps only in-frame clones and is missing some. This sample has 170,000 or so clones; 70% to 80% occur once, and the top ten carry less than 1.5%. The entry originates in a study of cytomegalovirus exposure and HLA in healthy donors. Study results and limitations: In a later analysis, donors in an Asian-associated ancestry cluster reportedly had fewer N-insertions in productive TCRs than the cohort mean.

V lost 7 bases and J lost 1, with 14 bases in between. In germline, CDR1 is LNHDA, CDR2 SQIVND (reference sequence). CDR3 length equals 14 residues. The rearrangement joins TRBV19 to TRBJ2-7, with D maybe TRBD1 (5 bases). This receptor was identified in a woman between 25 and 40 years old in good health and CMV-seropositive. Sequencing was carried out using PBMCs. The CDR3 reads CASNKGWGSYEQYF. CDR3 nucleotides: TGTGCCAGTAACAAGGGGTGGGGTTCCTACGAGCAGTACTTC.